This is a list of T cell receptor beta chains from one sample in a study of early T cells in non-severe SARS-CoV-2 infection. Using its own MiXCR run on the 5' RACE reads, TCRdb lists one record per CDR3 protein. The sample includes more than 30,000 distinct CDR3 sequences, roughly 7.1% seen only once; the top ten take about 12%. The starting material was whole blood, obtained at baseline. The receptors shown here come from an adult who was a healthcare worker with PCR-confirmed SARS-CoV-2 infection or an uninfected control (not recorded which). Both conserved end residues are part of each CDR3. The order of the fields is V gene, clone size, J gene, D gene, CDR3 DNA, CDR3 protein. A D gene is named only where the DNA matches it firmly. The size field is filled for only some rows; it gives once, few, many or a size class.

>TRBV10-3|few|TRBJ2-7|TRBD1
TGTGCCATCAAAGGGGACAGCTCCTACGAGCAGTACTTC
CAIKGDSSYEQYF
>TRBV9|few|TRBJ2-1|-
TGTGCCAGCAGCGTTAGCGGTCAATACAATGAGCAGTTCTTC
CASSVSGQYNEQFF
>TRBV27|-|TRBJ1-1|-
TGTGCCAGCAGTCGACAGATGAACACTGAAGCTTTCTTT
CASSRQMNTEAFF
>TRBV12-3/TRBV12-4|-|TRBJ1-2|TRBD1
TGTGCCAGCAGGAGACAGGGGGATTGGTATGGCTACACCTTC
CASRRQGDWYGYTF
>TRBV29-1|many|TRBJ2-5|-
TGCAGCGTACGCGGGACTCTGATACAAGAGACCCAGTACTTC
CSVRGTLIQETQYF
>TRBV19|many|TRBJ2-1|TRBD2
TGTGCCACCCAATCAGCGGGAGTAACGAATGAGCAGTTCTTC
CATQSAGVTNEQFF
>TRBV20-1|many|TRBJ2-1|-
TGCAGTGCTATCCAGCTAAGGTCAGGCAGCTCCTACAATGAGCAGTTCTTC
CSAIQLRSGSSYNEQFF
>TRBV7-3|-|TRBJ2-1|TRBD1
TGTGCCAGCAGCACTACAGGACAGGTCAACAATGAGCAGTTCTTC
CASSTTGQVNNEQFF
>TRBV4-3|-|TRBJ2-7|-
TGCGCCAGCAGCCAAGATGGTGCTAGAACCTACGAGCAGTACTTC
CASSQDGARTYEQYF
>TRBV7-2|-|TRBJ2-2|-
TGTGCCAGCAGCCCTAGGGGTCCCGCGAACACCGGGGAGCTGTTTTTT
CASSPRGPANTGELFF
>TRBV28|-|TRBJ1-5|TRBD1
TGTGCCAGCAGTAGGGGACAGATTAGCAATCAGCCCCAGCATTTT
CASSRGQISNQPQHF
>TRBV4-3|-|TRBJ1-6|-
TGCGCCAGCAGCCAAGAATCTGAGAATTCACCCCTCCACTTT
CASSQESENSPLHF
>TRBV6-1|-|TRBJ2-3|TRBD2
TGTGCCAGCAGTGTCCTAGTAGCGGGGAGCACAGATACGCAGTATTTT
CASSVLVAGSTDTQYF
>TRBV7-8|-|TRBJ2-3|-
TGTGCCAGCAGCCCCCTGAGAGATACGCAGTATTTT
CASSPLRDTQYF
>TRBV6-1|few|TRBJ2-5|-
TGTGCCAGCAGTCTCAGGCTCCAAGAGACCCAGTACTTC
CASSLRLQETQYF
>TRBV7-2|-|TRBJ1-3|-
TGTGCCAGCAGCTTAGCCGCGGCCTCTGGAAACACCATAAATTTT
CASSLAAASGNTINF
>TRBV24-1|many|TRBJ1-2|TRBD1
TGTGCCACCAGTGGGACAGGGTTTGGCTACACCTTC
CATSGTGFGYTF
>TRBV29-1|many|TRBJ1-2|TRBD1
TGCAGCGTTGAAATCGTCGGTAGACAGGGACGTGGCTACACCTTC
CSVEIVGRQGRGYTF
>TRBV14|few|TRBJ2-7|-
TGTGCCAGCAGCCAGGGCGGGGGCCTCTCCTACGAGCAGTACTTC
CASSQGGGLSYEQYF
>TRBV7-2|few|TRBJ2-3|-
TGTGCCAGCAGCTCGAAGTCAGGGCGCACAGATACGCAGTATTTT
CASSSKSGRTDTQYF
>TRBV2|few|TRBJ2-3|TRBD2
TGTGCCAGCAGTGACCCTTTGCTAGCGGTGACAGATACGCAGTATTTT
CASSDPLLAVTDTQYF
>TRBV5-1|-|TRBJ1-1|-
TGCCCCATTTCAGCGAACACTGAAGCTTTCTTT
CPISANTEAFF
>TRBV6-5|few|TRBJ2-5|-
TGTGCCAGCAGTTACGGGCGGGGTTTGAAGACCCAGTACTTC
CASSYGRGLKTQYF
>TRBV13|few|TRBJ2-1|TRBD2
TGTGCCAGCAGAAGACTAGCGGACAGCTCCTACAATGAGCAGTTCTTC
CASRRLADSSYNEQFF
>TRBV11-2|many|TRBJ1-1|-
TGTGCCAGCAGCCATTGGCCCTCGGGGGTTGGAACTGAAGCTTTCTTT
CASSHWPSGVGTEAFF
>TRBV6-1|few|TRBJ1-2|-
TGTGCCAGCAGAAGGGATACCGGGGACTATGGCTACACCTTC
CASRRDTGDYGYTF
>TRBV20-1|many|TRBJ2-1|-
TGCAGTGCTAGAGAACTGGGGCCCCGCGATGAGCAGTTCTTC
CSARELGPRDEQFF
>TRBV29-1|-|TRBJ1-4|-
TGCAGCGTTTCCAATCTTGGTAATGAAAAACTGTTTTTT
CSVSNLGNEKLFF
>TRBV6-5|many|TRBJ2-3|-
TGTGCCAGCAGTCCGTCCCGTGGCGTTGGCACAGATACGCAGTATTTT
CASSPSRGVGTDTQYF
>TRBV20-1|-|TRBJ2-1|TRBD2
TGCAGTGCTAGACCTTCGAGACTAGCGGGTAATGAGCAGTTCTTC
CSARPSRLAGNEQFF
>TRBV7-8|many|TRBJ2-1|-
TGTGCCAGCAGCTTACCGACGGACCCCAGGGGCAATGAGCAGTTCTTC
CASSLPTDPRGNEQFF
>TRBV6-1|many|TRBJ2-7|-
TGTGCCAGCATGAGGGGTTCAGGCGGTAGCTACGAGCAGTACTTC
CASMRGSGGSYEQYF
>TRBV14|many|TRBJ2-1|TRBD2
TGTGCCAGCAGCCAAGATGGGACTAGCGGGAGGACCTTCACCTACAATGAGCAGTTCTTC
CASSQDGTSGRTFTYNEQFF
>TRBV30|many|TRBJ2-5|-
TGTGCCTGGACAGGGGTAGGAGAGACCCAGTACTTC
CAWTGVGETQYF
>TRBV29-1|-|TRBJ1-1|-
TGCAGCGTTGAAAGGAAAATGAACACTGAAGCTTTCTTT
CSVERKMNTEAFF
>TRBV4-3|medium-sized|TRBJ2-5|-
TGCGCCAGCAGCCAAACCGCAGGAAGGGGGGAGACCCAGTACTTC
CASSQTAGRGETQYF
>TRBV7-9|many|TRBJ2-1|TRBD2
TGTGCCAGCAGCCGAGGTCCTAGCGGGAGGGGAGAGCAGTTCTTC
CASSRGPSGRGEQFF
>TRBV7-2|few|TRBJ2-1|-
TGTGCCAGCGGAAAGACAGATTACAATGAGCAGTTCTTC
CASGKTDYNEQFF
>TRBV27|-|TRBJ2-3|-
TGTGCCAGCAGTTTAGGGGGAGCTGACACAGATACGCAGTATTTT
CASSLGGADTDTQYF
>TRBV4-2|many|TRBJ2-5|TRBD2
TGTGCCAGCAGCCAAGCGGCTAGCGGGAGGGATGAGACCCAGTACTTC
CASSQAASGRDETQYF
>TRBV30|-|TRBJ2-1|-
TGTGCCTGGAGGGGGACTCATATCTCCTACAATGAGCAGTTCTTC
CAWRGTHISYNEQFF
>TRBV29-1|many|TRBJ1-1|-
TGCAGCGTTCAACCATGGACAGTTGAAGCTTTCTTT
CSVQPWTVEAFF
>TRBV7-2|many|TRBJ1-6|-
TGTGCCAGCAGCTTAACCGGCCCCGGCCTCCACTTT
CASSLTGPGLHF
>TRBV27|-|TRBJ2-1|TRBD2
TGTGCCAGCAGTTACTCCGGGGCAGGCTCAGGACTAGCGGGATACAATGAGCAGTTCTTC
CASSYSGAGSGLAGYNEQFF
>TRBV19|many|TRBJ2-5|TRBD2
TGTGCCAGTAGTCGACAACTAGCGGGAGGGCTAGAGACCCAGTACTTC
CASSRQLAGGLETQYF
>TRBV4-3|many|TRBJ2-1|TRBD1
TGCGCCAGCAGCCAAGATCGGGGGGACAGGGGTTTTTCCAATGAGCAGTTCTTC
CASSQDRGDRGFSNEQFF
>TRBV19|-|TRBJ2-1|TRBD2
TGTGCCAGTAAGCTAGCGGGAGAGAATGAGCAGTTCTTC
CASKLAGENEQFF
>TRBV12-5|-|TRBJ2-1|-
TGTGCTAGTGGTTTGGTGAATCGGATAGAGCAGTTCTTC
CASGLVNRIEQFF
>TRBV7-8|few|TRBJ1-6|-
TGTGCCAGCAGCTTAGCTTCGAGCTCCTATAATTCACCCCTCCACTTT
CASSLASSSYNSPLHF
>TRBV11-3|few|TRBJ2-2|-
TGTGCCAGCAATACCCAAAACACCGGGGAGCTGTTTTTT
CASNTQNTGELFF
>TRBV10-3|-|TRBJ2-6|-
TGTGCCACCAAAGTAGGGACCGGGGCCAACGTCCTGACTTTC
CATKVGTGANVLTF
>TRBV23-1|many|TRBJ2-1|-
TGCGCCAGCAATCGACTAGACTGGAGGGTCTACAATGAGCAGTTCTTC
CASNRLDWRVYNEQFF
>TRBV20-1|few|TRBJ1-2|-
TGCAGTGCAACCGGGGGGACGACGTATGGCTACACCTTC
CSATGGTTYGYTF
>TRBV25-1|-|TRBJ1-1|-
TGTGCCAGCAGTGGCCTCAGGTCCACTGAAGCTTTCTTT
CASSGLRSTEAFF
>TRBV13|medium-sized|TRBJ2-1|-
TGTGCCAGCAGCTCCGAGGGGAATGAGCAGTTCTTC
CASSSEGNEQFF
>TRBV18|many|TRBJ2-1|-
TGTGCCAGCTCACCGGACGGAATCAATGAGCAGTTCTTC
CASSPDGINEQFF
>TRBV7-2|-|TRBJ2-4|-
TGTGCCAGCAGCTTGCCTGGGTCCAAAAACATTCAGTACTTC
CASSLPGSKNIQYF